This section outlines one TCR beta chain sequence together with its context. This entry comes from a study of shared clonotypes between healthy human individuals. The V gene's germline CDR1 is SGHNT and CDR2 YYREEE (reference sequence). V was clipped by 0 bases and J by 6 bases, with 16 bases between them. The CDR3 spans 16 residues. The test was conducted at deep level. Here immunoSEQ multiplex PCR was the method, and the copy in TCRdb shows in-frame clones only, minus some. This table holds some 2,000,000 clones, 90% to 95% found once. Sequencing was carried out using naive CD4+ T cells sorted from blood. Subset specified: CD45RA+ positively selected. The source is a man between 18 and 35 years old in good health. The chain carries TRBV5-4 and TRBJ1-5, with D unresolved. This chain's CDR3 is CASSLAAAGIFQPQHF. The CDR3 DNA is TGTGCCAGCAGCTTGGCGGCCGCAGGAATATTTCAGCCCCAGCATTTT.